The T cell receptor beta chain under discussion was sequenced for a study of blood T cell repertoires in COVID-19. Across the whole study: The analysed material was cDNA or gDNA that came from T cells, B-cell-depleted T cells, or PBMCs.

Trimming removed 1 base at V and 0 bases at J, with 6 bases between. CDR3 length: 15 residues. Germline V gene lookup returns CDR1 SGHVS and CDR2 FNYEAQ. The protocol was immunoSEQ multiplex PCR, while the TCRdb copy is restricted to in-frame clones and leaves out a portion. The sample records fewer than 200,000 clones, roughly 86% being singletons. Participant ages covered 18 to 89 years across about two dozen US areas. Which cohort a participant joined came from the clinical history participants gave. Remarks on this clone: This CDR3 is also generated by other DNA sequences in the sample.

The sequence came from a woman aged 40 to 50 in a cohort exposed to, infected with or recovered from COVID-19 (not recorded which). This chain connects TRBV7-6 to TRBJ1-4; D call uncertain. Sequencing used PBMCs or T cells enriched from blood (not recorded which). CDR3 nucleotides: TGTGCCAGCAGCTTAGAGGGAGCAACTAATGAAAAACTGTTTTTT. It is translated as CASSLEGATNEKLFF. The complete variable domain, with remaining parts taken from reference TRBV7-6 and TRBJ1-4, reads GAGVSQSPRYKVTKRGQDVALRCDPISGHVSLYWYRQALGQGPEFLTYFNYEAQQDKSGLPNDRFSAERPEGSISTLTIQRTEQRDSAMYRCASSLEGATNEKLFFGSGTQLSVL.